This entry features one TCR beta chain sequence. This entry belongs to a study of control samples from healthy donors and cancer patients. Germline CDR1 reads SGHAT; CDR2 reads FQNNGV. CDR3 length: 14 amino acids. The junction had 7 bases not matched to a gene; V was cut back by 0 bases and J by 9 bases. Produced via immunoSEQ multiplex PCR; TCRdb's table is partial and in-frame only. The repertoire includes around 90,000 clones, around nine tenths of them detected once, and 21% sits in the top ten. The receptor's source is a man between 25 and 39 years old in good health. Sequencing input: blood. V gene TRBV11-2 combines with J gene TRBJ1-1, with TRBD1 identical over 7 bases. CDR3 DNA: TGTGCCAGCAGCTTAGATCCGGGACAGACTAAAGCTTTCTTT. It translates to CASSLDPGQTKAFF.